Only a few counts were recorded for the clone carrying this T cell receptor beta chain. V shed 4 bases and J 1 base; nucleotides not matched to a gene: 4. The length of the CDR3 is 15 residues. Germline V gene data show CDR1 as MNHNS and CDR2 as SASEGT. These data are taken from a study of blood T cells in healthy people across ages. Next came a second PCR, run for about 7 to 12 cycles, which used a sample-barcoded 5' primer along with a J-beta primer mix. TCRdb independently ran MiXCR on the 5' RACE reads; one entry per CDR3 protein. The data hold roughly 1 million distinct CDR3 sequences, with almost 25% observed a single time. The same sample was also studied in work on T cells of mothers and their children. According to that study: For cDNA synthesis, the complete extracted RNA was used (roughly 1.4 ug per 15 ul).

The sequencing input was blood. The receptor comes from a girl aged 2 to 10 in good health. The chain is built from TRBV6-1 and TRBJ2-3, with 8 bases fitting TRBD1. CDR3: CASSVEGQGTDTQYF. The CDR3 nucleotides are TGTGCCAGCAGTGTAGAGGGACAGGGCACAGATACGCAGTATTTT.